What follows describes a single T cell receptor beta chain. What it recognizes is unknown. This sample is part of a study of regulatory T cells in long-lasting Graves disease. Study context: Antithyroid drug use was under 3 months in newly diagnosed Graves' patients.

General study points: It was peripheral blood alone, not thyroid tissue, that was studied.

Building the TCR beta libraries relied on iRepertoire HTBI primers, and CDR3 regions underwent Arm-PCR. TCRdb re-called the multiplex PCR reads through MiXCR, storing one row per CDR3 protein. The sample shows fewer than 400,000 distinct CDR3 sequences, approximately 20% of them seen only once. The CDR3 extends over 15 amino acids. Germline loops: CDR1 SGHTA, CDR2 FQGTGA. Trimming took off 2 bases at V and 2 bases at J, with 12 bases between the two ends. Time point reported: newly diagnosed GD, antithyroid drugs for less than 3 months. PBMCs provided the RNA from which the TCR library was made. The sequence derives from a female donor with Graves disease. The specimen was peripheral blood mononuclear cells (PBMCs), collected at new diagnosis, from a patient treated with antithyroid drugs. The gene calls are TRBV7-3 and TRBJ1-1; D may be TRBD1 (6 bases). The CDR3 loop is CASSLADRPNTEAFF. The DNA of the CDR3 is TGTGCCAGCAGCTTAGCCGACAGGCCAAACACTGAAGCTTTCTTT.